A single sample is the source of the 8 T cell receptor beta chains below, sequenced in a study of CD8 T cells in Susac syndrome (dated by TCRdb to the late 2010s). The library was obtained by the immunoSEQ multiplex PCR assay. RNA was extracted using the RNeasy kit, and roughly 0.5 to 1 microgram was reverse transcribed with random hexamers. TCRdb handled the public reads itself, with Q25 trimming in fastp and clone calling in MiXCR, and kept productive beta chains. Records with the same CDR3 protein are collapsed into one entry carrying the most frequent genes and DNA. For this sample the table gives around 170,000 distinct CDR3 sequences, of which more than 90% were detected only once. The ten largest clones add up to approximately 0.1% of the sample. Specimen: CD4+ T cells from PBMCs. The receptors originated from a human donor with Susac syndrome.

This chain links TRBV12-3 or TRBV12-4 with TRBJ2-5, with a weak D call TRBD1 (6 bases). V lost 6 bases and J 4 bases, leaving 15 bases between the germline ends. This CDR3 is built from 14 residues. The CDR3 is CASRNLGGGETQYF. CDR3 in DNA: TGTGCCAGCAGGAATTTAGGGGGTGGAGAGACCCAGTACTTC.

This clonotype was recorded only once. This chain connects TRBV7-9 to TRBJ1-5, with D maybe TRBD1 (5 bases). The CDR3 contains 13 residues. Looked up from germline, CDR1 is SEHNR and CDR2 is FQNEAQ (reference sequence). V was clipped by 8 bases and J by 5 bases, with 13 bases between them. CDR3 bases: TGTGCCAGCCGCCGAGGGACGGATCAGCCCCAGCATTTT. It translates to CASRRGTDQPQHF.

V is TRBV18 and J is TRBJ2-5; a weak D match, TRBD2 (6 bases). Germline V gene lookup returns CDR1 KGHSH and CDR2 LQKENI. V lost 2 bases and J 5 bases, leaving 15 bases between the germline ends. This CDR3 contains 15 residues. The CDR3 DNA reads TGTGCCAGCTCACCAGTAGGGCGGGAAGTCGAGACCCAGTACTTC. Its protein is CASSPVGREVETQYF.

The chain employs TRBV27 and TRBJ1-1; 8 bases align to TRBD1. The germline V gene has CDR1 MNHEY and CDR2 SMNVEV (reference sequence). CDR3 size: 15 residues. Trimming took 6 bases from V and 4 from J; bases not matched to a gene: 10. CDR3 nucleotides: TGTGCCAGCAGAAGCCCTGACAGGGGAAGCACTGAAGCTTTCTTT. This translates into CASRSPDRGSTEAFF.

J is TRBJ1-1 and V is TRBV14; D may be TRBD1 (6 bases). V lost 1 base to trimming and J lost 5 bases, with 11 bases between them. CDR1 is SGHDN and CDR2 is FVKESK in the germline V gene. The CDR3 covers 14 residues. The CDR3 protein is CASSQVNQGTEAFF. The CDR3 DNA is TGTGCCAGCAGCCAAGTCAACCAGGGGACTGAAGCTTTCTTT.

The chain combines TRBV7-6 with TRBJ2-7, with D hard to call. The germline gives CDR1 SGHVS, CDR2 FNYEAQ. The ends were cut back, 1 base at V and 0 bases at J, with 10 bases in the middle. The CDR3 spans 15 residues. The CDR3 bases are TGTGCCAGCAGCTTAGATCCGGAGAGCTCCTACGAGCAGTACTTC. Translated, it gives CASSLDPESSYEQYF. The full variable domain, with the rest looked up from reference TRBV7-6 and TRBJ2-7, is GAGVSQSPRYKVTKRGQDVALRCDPISGHVSLYWYRQALGQGPEFLTYFNYEAQQDKSGLPNDRFSAERPEGSISTLTIQRTEQRDSAMYRCASSLDPESSYEQYFGPGTRLTVT.

This chain uses TRBV12-3 or TRBV12-4 with TRBJ2-5, with D possibly being TRBD1 (5 bases). The CDR3 extends over 14 amino acids. Trimming shortened V by 4 bases and J by 7 bases, and 16 bases separated the two germline ends. The CDR3 here is CASSSGASPTTQYF. The DNA of the CDR3 is TGTGCCAGCAGTTCTGGGGCCAGCCCGACGACCCAGTACTTC.

The chain uses TRBV11-2 and TRBJ2-5; 7 nucleotides line up with TRBD2. Germline CDR1 is SGHAT and CDR2 is FQNNGV. The CDR3 sequence is 16 residues long. J gave up 5 bases and V 4 bases, and 13 bases lay outside the gene matches. CDR3 bases: TGTGCCAGCAGCTACCGGGGCGGGAGCTCGGGGGAGACCCAGTACTTC. This gives the protein CASSYRGGSSGETQYF.